This TCR beta chain emerged from a study of blood T cells in healthy people across ages. Trimming left V 6 bases short and J 8 bases short, with 13 bases between. Germline lookup yields CDR1 MDHEN and CDR2 SYDVKM. CDR3 length: 12 amino acids. Study observations and caveats: Donor CMV status, an unknown factor, possibly confounded changes in expanded clonotypes. The recorded TCR beta diversity per million T cells decreased in a roughly linear manner with age.

The draw of peripheral blood yielded approximately 11 milliliters from each donor. The amount of total RNA extracted per sample was at least 5.5 micrograms. A second PCR, run for roughly 7 to 11 cycles, used a sample-barcoded 5' primer plus a J-beta primer mix. MiXCR, applied by TCRdb to the 5' RACE reads, yields one record per CDR3 protein. The data show hundreds of thousands of distinct CDR3 sequences, 56% seen once. On this clonotype: Its antigen is unknown.

This sequence was found in a man aged 40-50 years in good health. The sequenced material came from blood. This rearrangement joins TRBV28 to TRBJ1-2; D is unresolved. CDR3 amino acids: CASSSPLQGYTF. As DNA, the CDR3 is TGTGCCAGCAGCTCCCCACTTCAGGGCTACACCTTC.